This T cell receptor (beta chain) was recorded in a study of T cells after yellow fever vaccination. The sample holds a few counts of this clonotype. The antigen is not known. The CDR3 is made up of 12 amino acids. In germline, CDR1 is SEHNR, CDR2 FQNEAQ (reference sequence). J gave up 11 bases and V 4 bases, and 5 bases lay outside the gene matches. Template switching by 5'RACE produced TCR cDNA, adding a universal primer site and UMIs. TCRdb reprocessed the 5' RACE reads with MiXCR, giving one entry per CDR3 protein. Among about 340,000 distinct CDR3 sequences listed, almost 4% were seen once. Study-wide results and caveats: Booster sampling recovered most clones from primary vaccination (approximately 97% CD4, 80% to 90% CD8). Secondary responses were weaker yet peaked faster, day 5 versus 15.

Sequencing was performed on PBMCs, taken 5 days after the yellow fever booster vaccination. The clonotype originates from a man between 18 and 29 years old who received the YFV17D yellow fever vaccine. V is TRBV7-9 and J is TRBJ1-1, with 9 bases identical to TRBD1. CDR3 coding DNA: TGTGCCAGCAGCTACGGACAGGGGCTTGCTTTCTTT. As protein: CASSYGQGLAFF.